The 25 T cell receptor beta chains below were found in one sample sequenced in a study of cytomegalovirus exposure and HLA in healthy donors. PCR was performed using 60 Vbeta and 13 Jbeta primers. The table came from immunoSEQ multiplex PCR; TCRdb's copy has only in-frame clones and leaves some out. The data contain 150,000 or so clones, around 68% of them singletons. Sample: PBMCs. The source is a man aged 25 to 45 in good health and CMV-seropositive.

This sequence joins TRBV28 and TRBJ1-5; 9 bases match TRBD1. The CDR3 contains 15 residues. The junction had 4 bases not matched to a gene; V was cut back by 6 bases and J by 1 base. The germline V gene encodes CDR1 MDHEN and CDR2 SYDVKM. For the CDR3, the DNA is TGTGCCAGCAGAGAACAGGGGGCAAGCAATCAGCCCCAGCATTTT. Its protein is CASREQGASNQPQHF.

This clone showed up just a few times. V gene TRBV19 combines with J gene TRBJ2-7, with TRBD2 matching over 9 bases. The CDR3 totals 17 residues. V lost 0 bases and J lost 4; bases outside the gene matches: 10. The germline CDR1 and CDR2 sequences are LNHDA and SQIVND (reference sequence). This chain's CDR3 is CASSIEVASGIAYEQYF. DNA of the CDR3: TGTGCCAGTAGTATAGAAGTTGCTAGCGGGATAGCTTACGAGCAGTACTTC.

The chain couples TRBV2 to TRBJ2-2; D might be TRBD2 (6 bases). V shed 7 bases and J shed 0 bases, with 9 bases lying between them. The length of the CDR3 is 14 residues. Germline assignment: CDR1 SNHLY and CDR2 FYNNEI. As DNA, the CDR3 is TGTGCCAGCATGGGCGGGACGAACACCGGGGAGCTGTTTTTT. Translating gives CASMGGTNTGELFF. The variable domain in full, with the rest retrieved from reference TRBV2 and TRBJ2-2, is EPEVTQTPSHQVTQMGQEVILRCVPISNHLYFYWYRQILGQKVEFLVSFYNNEISEKSEIFDDQFSVERPDGSNFTLKIRSTKLEDSAMYFCASMGGTNTGELFFGEGSRLTVL.

J is TRBJ1-2 and V is TRBV27, with D perhaps TRBD1 (5 bases). The CDR3 length is 20 residues. CDR1 and CDR2 (germline): MNHEY, SMNVEV (reference sequence). V lost 0 bases to trimming and J lost 0 bases, with 23 bases between them. CDR3 bases: TGTGCCAGCAGTTTATCAGGACATGGGGTCGGATCGTGGGCTAACTATGGCTACACCTTC. Translation gives CASSLSGHGVGSWANYGYTF.

This clone was seen a handful of times. The chain combines TRBV4-1 with TRBJ1-4; possibly TRBD1 for D (6 bases). Trimming took off 4 bases at V and 8 bases at J, with 17 bases between the two ends. CDR1 and CDR2 from the germline V gene are MGHRA and YSYEKL. The CDR3 spans 15 residues. The CDR3 DNA follows: TGCGCCAGCAGCCGAGAACAGGGTTGGGGAGAAAAACTGTTTTTT. This gives the protein CASSREQGWGEKLFF.

In this sample, this clone turned up a few times. The J gene is TRBJ1-4, the V gene TRBV5-1; tentative D call: TRBD1 (5 bases). Germline V gives CDR1 SGHRS, CDR2 YFSETQ. Trimming stripped 3 bases from V and 4 bases from J, with 13 bases between. This CDR3 comprises 15 residues. DNA of the CDR3: TGCGCCAGCAGCTCCTCCGGGGGAGTTAATGAAAAACTGTTTTTT. Protein sequence: CASSSSGGVNEKLFF.

V is TRBV6-1 and J is TRBJ1-3; 8 bases fit TRBD1. The CDR3 runs to 15 residues. CDR1 and CDR2 from the germline V gene are MNHNS and SASEGT. J lost 0 bases, V lost 8 bases, and 6 bases had no gene match. The CDR3 loop reads CASLDRGYSGNTIYF. The CDR3 region has the DNA TGTGCCAGCCTCGACAGGGGATACTCTGGAAACACCATATATTTT.

The V gene is TRBV11-1, the J gene TRBJ1-6; 9 bases match TRBD1. The CDR3 has 16 residues. Trimming cost V 4 bases and J 7 bases; bases outside gene matches: 8. Germline loops: CDR1 SGHAT, CDR2 FQDESV (reference sequence). The CDR3 DNA follows: TGTGCCAGCAGCTCGACAGGGGGTATTCGCAATTCACCCCTCCACTTT. This translates into CASSSTGGIRNSPLHF.

This clone was found a few times. The rearrangement uses TRBV5-1 and TRBJ1-2; D is unresolved. The CDR3 contains 14 residues. Per the germline V gene, CDR1 is SGHRS and CDR2 is YFSETQ. The V end lost 0 bases, the J end lost 3 bases, and 9 bases lay between the germline ends. The CDR3 DNA reads as TGCGCCAGCAGCTTGGACAAATTTGACTATGGCTACACCTTC. Its protein is CASSLDKFDYGYTF.

V usage is TRBV11-3 and J usage is TRBJ1-1; D is ambiguous. The V gene's germline CDR1 is SGHNT and CDR2 YENEEA. The CDR3 covers 14 residues. V dropped 0 bases and J dropped 2 bases, with 7 bases sitting between them. CDR3 bases: TGTGCCAGCAGCTTAGATAGGACTAACACTGAAGCTTTCTTT. Its protein is CASSLDRTNTEAFF.

This chain connects TRBV30 to TRBJ1-5; D is undetermined. Germline CDR1 reads GTSNPN; CDR2 reads SVGIG (reference sequence). This CDR3 spans 13 amino acids. V shed 0 bases and J shed 2 bases, with 5 bases lying between them. CDR3 sequence (DNA): TGTGCCTGGAGTGTACGCGGCAATCAGCCCCAGCATTTT. Amino acids: CAWSVRGNQPQHF.

The CDR3 loop reads CASSPLVGRGPGNEQFF. The CDR3 DNA is TGTGCCAGCAGCCCATTGGTAGGGCGCGGACCGGGGAATGAGCAGTTCTTC. This chain connects TRBV11-2 to TRBJ2-1; TRBD2 might be the D (5 bases). V gave up 5 bases and J gave up 7 bases, with 24 bases separating them. This CDR3 has 17 amino acids. Germline loops: CDR1 SGHAT, CDR2 FQNNGV. Looking up the rest from reference TRBV11-2 and TRBJ2-1 gives the full variable domain: EAGVAQSPRYKIIEKRQSVAFWCNPISGHATLYWYQQILGQGPKLLIQFQNNGVVDDSQLPKDRFSAERLKGVDSTLKIQPAKLEDSAVYLCASSPLVGRGPGNEQFFGPGTRLTVL.

This clone has just one count. Here the CDR3 reads CASSEYFGPYEQYF. For the CDR3, the DNA is TGTGCCAGCAGTGAATACTTTGGCCCCTACGAGCAGTACTTC. The chain is built from TRBV25-1 and TRBJ2-7; no clear D. Trimming took off 0 bases at V and 2 bases at J, with 8 bases between the two ends. Germline CDR1 MGHDK, CDR2 SYGVNS. The CDR3 sequence is 14 residues long.

This sequence joins TRBV10-3 and TRBJ2-1; the match to TRBD2 covers 9 bases. Germline trimming cut 4 bases from V and 3 bases from J; bases unmatched to any gene: 7. CDR1 ENHRY and CDR2 SYGVKD come from the germline V gene. The CDR3 has 16 amino acids. The DNA of the CDR3 is TGTGCCATCAGTGCCGGTAGCGGGAGCGGCTACAATGAGCAGTTCTTC. Its protein is CAISAGSGSGYNEQFF.

DNA of the CDR3: TGTGCCAGCAGAGCCGGGACTAGCGAGGTTGATACGCAGTATTTT. Its protein product is CASRAGTSEVDTQYF. The J gene is TRBJ2-3, the V gene TRBV2, with 10 bases identical to TRBD2. With V trimmed by 6 bases and J by 6 bases, 9 bases remained unmatched. The CDR3 contains 15 residues. Looked up from germline, CDR1 is SNHLY and CDR2 is FYNNEI.

This clone was counted only a few times. The chain joins TRBV11-3 to TRBJ2-1, with D maybe TRBD2 (5 bases). Per the germline V gene, CDR1 is SGHNT and CDR2 is YENEEA. The length of the CDR3 is 15 residues. Trimming stripped 3 bases from V and 5 bases from J, with 14 bases between. CDR3 DNA: TGTGCCAGCAGCTTCTGGACTGTCATGAACAATGAGCAGTTCTTC. Translated, it gives CASSFWTVMNNEQFF.

V and J are TRBV5-1 and TRBJ2-7; TRBD2 aligns across 8 bases. CDR1 SGHRS and CDR2 YFSETQ come from the germline V gene. The CDR3 spans 16 residues. V shed 0 bases and J 3 bases; nucleotides not matched to a gene: 8. CDR3 coding DNA: TGCGCCAGCAGCTTGGCAACTAGCGGTACGGGCTACGAGCAGTACTTC. Translating it yields CASSLATSGTGYEQYF.

This clone was detected once. DNA for the CDR3: TGTGCCAGCAGCGTAGAGGGGGAGCAGTTCTTC. This gives the protein CASSVEGEQFF. This chain joins TRBV9 and TRBJ2-1; possibly TRBD1 for D (5 bases). Germline V gene data show CDR1 as SGDLS and CDR2 as YYNGEE. The CDR3 is 11 residues long. V shed 0 bases and J shed 10 bases, with 5 bases lying between them. Using reference TRBV9 and TRBJ2-1 for the parts outside the CDR3, the full variable domain is DSGVTQTPKHLITATGQRVTLRCSPRSGDLSVYWYQQSLDQGLQFLIQYYNGEERAKGNILERFSAQQFPDLHSELNLSSLELGDSALYFCASSVEGEQFFGPGTRLTVL.

The chain has TRBV6-5 and TRBJ1-2, with TRBD1 as a possible D gene (6 bases). Germline CDR1 reads MNHEY; CDR2 reads SVGAGI. The CDR3 length is 15 residues. Trimming shortened V by 6 bases and J by 4 bases, and 18 bases separated the two germline ends. CDR3 region: CASSRGGGSSYGYTF. Written as DNA, the CDR3 is TGTGCCAGCAGCAGAGGGGGGGGAAGTAGCTATGGCTACACCTTC.

The genes are TRBV30 and TRBJ1-2, with a possible D match to TRBD1 (5 bases). The CDR3 contains 14 residues. The ends were cut back, 2 bases at V and 4 bases at J, with 14 bases in the middle. Germline loops: CDR1 GTSNPN, CDR2 SVGIG (reference sequence). The CDR3 nucleotides read TGTGCCTGGAGTCCCGGGGGGGGGTTCTATGGCTACACCTTC. It is translated as CAWSPGGGFYGYTF.

This chain connects TRBV5-1 to TRBJ2-7; D perhaps matches TRBD1 (5 bases). Per the germline V gene, CDR1 is SGHRS and CDR2 is YFSETQ. The CDR3 loop spans 13 amino acids. Deletions cut 4 bases from V and 4 bases from J, with 12 bases between. The DNA of the CDR3 is TGCGCCAGCAGCCTAGACAGCAAATACGAGCAGTACTTC. Translated, it gives CASSLDSKYEQYF.

V usage is TRBV14 and J usage is TRBJ1-2, with 8 bases that match TRBD1. The germline CDR1 and CDR2 sequences are SGHDN and FVKESK. After removal of 2 bases from V and 6 bases from J, the junction contained 8 bases not matched to a gene. CDR3 length: 15 amino acids. The CDR3 sequence: CASSQLISGGDGYTF. The DNA of the CDR3 is TGTGCCAGCAGCCAATTAATCTCAGGGGGCGATGGCTACACCTTC.

This clone was seen only once. The rearrangement links TRBV9 to TRBJ2-1; 8 bases agree with TRBD1. CDR3 length: 15 amino acids. Germline CDR1 and CDR2: SGDLS and YYNGEE. With V trimmed by 4 bases and J by 6 bases, 9 bases remained unmatched. The CDR3 reads CASSLGQGRGNEQFF. In DNA, the CDR3 is TGTGCCAGCAGCCTTGGACAGGGAAGGGGCAATGAGCAGTTCTTC.

The V gene is TRBV9, the J gene TRBJ1-1; 7 nucleotides align to TRBD1. The V gene's germline CDR1 is SGDLS and CDR2 YYNGEE. The CDR3 is 15 amino acids. The ends lost 3 bases at V and 8 bases at J; junction bases unmatched: 13. The CDR3: CASSDPTNRGPEAFF. In DNA form, the CDR3 reads TGTGCCAGCAGCGATCCAACCAACAGGGGACCAGAAGCTTTCTTT.

This clone occurred once. The chain combines TRBV4-1 with TRBJ2-7, with 7 bases matching TRBD1. This CDR3 is 18 amino acids long. V shed 1 base, J shed 4 bases, and the junction held 16 bases outside the gene matches. Germline V gene data show CDR1 as MGHRA and CDR2 as YSYEKL. CDR3 bases: TGCGCCAGCAGCCAAGGAGTCTCGTTACAGGGGTTATTTTACGAGCAGTACTTC. Encoded protein: CASSQGVSLQGLFYEQYF.